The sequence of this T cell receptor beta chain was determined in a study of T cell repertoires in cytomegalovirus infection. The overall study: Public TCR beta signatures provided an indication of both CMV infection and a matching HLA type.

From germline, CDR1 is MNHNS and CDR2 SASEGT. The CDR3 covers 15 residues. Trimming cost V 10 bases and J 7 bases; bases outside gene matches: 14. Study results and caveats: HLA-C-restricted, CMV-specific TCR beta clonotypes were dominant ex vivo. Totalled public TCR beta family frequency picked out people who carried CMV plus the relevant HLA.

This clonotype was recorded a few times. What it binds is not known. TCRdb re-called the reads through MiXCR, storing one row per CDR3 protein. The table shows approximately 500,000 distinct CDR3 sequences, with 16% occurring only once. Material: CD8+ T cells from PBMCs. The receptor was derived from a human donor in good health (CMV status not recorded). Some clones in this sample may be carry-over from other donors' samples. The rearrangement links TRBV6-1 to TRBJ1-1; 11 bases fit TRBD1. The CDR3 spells CATRRDRGLYNEAFF. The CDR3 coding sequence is TGTGCCACCCGCCGGGACAGGGGGTTGTACAATGAAGCTTTCTTT.